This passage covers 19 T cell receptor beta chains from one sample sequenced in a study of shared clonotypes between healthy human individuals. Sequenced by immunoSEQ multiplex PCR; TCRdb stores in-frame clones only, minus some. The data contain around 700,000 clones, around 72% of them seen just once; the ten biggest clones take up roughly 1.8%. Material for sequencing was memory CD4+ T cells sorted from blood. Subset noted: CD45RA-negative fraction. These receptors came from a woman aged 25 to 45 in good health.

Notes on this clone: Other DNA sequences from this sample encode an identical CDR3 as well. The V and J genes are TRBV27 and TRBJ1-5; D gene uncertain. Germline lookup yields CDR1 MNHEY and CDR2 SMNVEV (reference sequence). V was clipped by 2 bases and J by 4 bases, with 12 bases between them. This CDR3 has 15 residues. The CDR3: CASSLLSGGNQPQHF. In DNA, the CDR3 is TGTGCCAGCAGTTTACTTTCGGGTGGAAATCAGCCCCAGCATTTT.

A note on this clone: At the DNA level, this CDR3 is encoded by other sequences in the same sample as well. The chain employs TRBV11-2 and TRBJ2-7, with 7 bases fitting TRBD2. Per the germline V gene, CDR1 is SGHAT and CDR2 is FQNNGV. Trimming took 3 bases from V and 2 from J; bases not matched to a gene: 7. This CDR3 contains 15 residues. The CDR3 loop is CASSLGSSGAYEQYF. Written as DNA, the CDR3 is TGTGCCAGCAGCTTGGGGTCTAGCGGAGCCTACGAGCAGTACTTC.

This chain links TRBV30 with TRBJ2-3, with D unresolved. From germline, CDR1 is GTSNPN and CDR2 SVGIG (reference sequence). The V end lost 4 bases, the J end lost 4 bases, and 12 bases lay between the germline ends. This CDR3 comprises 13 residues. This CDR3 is CAWTPKNADTQYF. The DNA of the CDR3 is TGTGCCTGGACCCCCAAAAACGCAGATACGCAGTATTTT.

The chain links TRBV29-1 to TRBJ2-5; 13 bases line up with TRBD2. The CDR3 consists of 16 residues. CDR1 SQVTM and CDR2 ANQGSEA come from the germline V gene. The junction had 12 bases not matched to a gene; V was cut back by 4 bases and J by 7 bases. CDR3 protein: CSVGGTGLAGVWTQYF. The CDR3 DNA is TGCAGCGTTGGGGGAACTGGACTAGCGGGAGTTTGGACCCAGTACTTC.

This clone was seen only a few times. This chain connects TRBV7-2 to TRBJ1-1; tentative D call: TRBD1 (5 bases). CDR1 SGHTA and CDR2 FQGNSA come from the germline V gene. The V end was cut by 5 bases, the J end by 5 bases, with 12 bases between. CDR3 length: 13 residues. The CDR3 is CASSRQGGTEAFF. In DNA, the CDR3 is TGTGCCAGCAGCCGCCAGGGAGGAACTGAAGCTTTCTTT. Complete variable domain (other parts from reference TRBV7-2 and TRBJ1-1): GAGVSQSPSNKVTEKGKDVELRCDPISGHTALYWYRQSLGQGLEFLIYFQGNSAPDKSGLPSDRFSAERTGGSVSTLTIQRTQQEDSAVYLCASSRQGGTEAFFGQGTRLTVV.

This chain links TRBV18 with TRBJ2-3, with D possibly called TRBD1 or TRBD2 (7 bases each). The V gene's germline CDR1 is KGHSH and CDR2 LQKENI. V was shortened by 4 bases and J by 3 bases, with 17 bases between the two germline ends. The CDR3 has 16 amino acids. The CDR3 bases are TGTGCCAGCTCACGCCTAGGGGAGGGGGCAACAGATACGCAGTATTTT. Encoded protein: CASSRLGEGATDTQYF.

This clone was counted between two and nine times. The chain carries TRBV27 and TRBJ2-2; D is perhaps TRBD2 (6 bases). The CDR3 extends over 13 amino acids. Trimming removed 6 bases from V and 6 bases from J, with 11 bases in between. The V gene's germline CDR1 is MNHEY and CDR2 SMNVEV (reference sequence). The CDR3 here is CASSRLASGELFF. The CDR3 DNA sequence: TGTGCCAGCAGCCGTCTAGCGTCCGGGGAGCTGTTTTTT.

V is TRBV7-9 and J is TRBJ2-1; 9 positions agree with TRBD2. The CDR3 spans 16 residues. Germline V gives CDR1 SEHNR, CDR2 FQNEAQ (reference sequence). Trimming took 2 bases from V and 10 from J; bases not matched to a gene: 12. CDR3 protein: CASSLIVGGRAIEQFF. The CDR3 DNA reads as TGTGCCAGCAGCTTAATAGTGGGCGGGAGGGCCATCGAGCAGTTCTTC.

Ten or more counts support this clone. CDR3 loop: CATGLAGEGEQYF. CDR3 bases: TGTGCCACCGGACTAGCGGGAGAAGGCGAGCAGTACTTC. The chain uses TRBV10-3 and TRBJ2-7; 13 nucleotides line up with TRBD2. Losses at the gene ends were 10 bases for V and 6 bases for J; bases not matched to a gene: 6. This CDR3 region has 13 residues. Germline CDR1 reads ENHRY; CDR2 reads SYGVKD.

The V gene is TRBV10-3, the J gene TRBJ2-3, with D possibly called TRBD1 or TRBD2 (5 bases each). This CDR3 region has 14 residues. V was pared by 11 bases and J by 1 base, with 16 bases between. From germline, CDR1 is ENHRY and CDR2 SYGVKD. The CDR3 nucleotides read TGTGCCGCCAACACGGGACGCGGCACAGATACGCAGTATTTT. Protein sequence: CAANTGRGTDTQYF.

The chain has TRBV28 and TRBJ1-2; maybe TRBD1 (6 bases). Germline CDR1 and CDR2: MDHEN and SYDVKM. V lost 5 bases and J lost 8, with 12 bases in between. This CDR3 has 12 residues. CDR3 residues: CASSPGGWGYTF. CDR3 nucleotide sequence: TGTGCCAGCAGTCCGGGGGGCTGGGGCTACACCTTC.

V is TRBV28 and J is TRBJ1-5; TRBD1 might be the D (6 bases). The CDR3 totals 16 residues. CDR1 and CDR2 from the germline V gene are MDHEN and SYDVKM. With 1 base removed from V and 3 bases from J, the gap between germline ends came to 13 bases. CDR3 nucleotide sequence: TGTGCCAGCAGTTTATCCGGGCAGGGGAACAATCAGCCCCAGCATTTT. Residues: CASSLSGQGNNQPQHF.

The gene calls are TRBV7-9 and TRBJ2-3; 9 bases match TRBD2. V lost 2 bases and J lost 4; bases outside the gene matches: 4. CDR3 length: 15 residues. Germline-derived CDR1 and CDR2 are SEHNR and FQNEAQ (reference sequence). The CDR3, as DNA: TGTGCCAGCAGCTTAACCAGCGGGAGGCCAGATACGCAGTATTTT. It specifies CASSLTSGRPDTQYF.

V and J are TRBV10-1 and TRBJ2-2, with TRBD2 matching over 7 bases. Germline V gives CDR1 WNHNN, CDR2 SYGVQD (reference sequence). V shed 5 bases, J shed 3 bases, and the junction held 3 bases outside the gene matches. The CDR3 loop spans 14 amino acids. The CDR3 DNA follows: TGCGCCAGCAGTTTGGCGGGAGACACCGGGGAGCTGTTTTTT. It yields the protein CASSLAGDTGELFF.

The CDR3 DNA is TGTGCCAGCAGCGCGCTGTTGCCGGGATGGGCCACTGAAGCTTTCTTT. This codes for CASSALLPGWATEAFF. The chain uses TRBV13 and TRBJ1-1; unclear D gene. Trimming pared 5 bases from V and 4 bases from J, leaving 20 bases between. Germline V gene data show CDR1 as PRHDT and CDR2 as FYEKMQ (reference sequence). CDR3 size: 16 residues.

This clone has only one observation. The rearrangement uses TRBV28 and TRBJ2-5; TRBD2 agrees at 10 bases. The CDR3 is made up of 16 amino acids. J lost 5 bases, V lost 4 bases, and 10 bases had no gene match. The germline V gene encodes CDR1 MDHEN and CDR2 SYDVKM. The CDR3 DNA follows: TGTGCCAGCAGTTCCTCCAAGCGGGAGGGAGGTGAGACCCAGTACTTC. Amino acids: CASSSSKREGGETQYF.

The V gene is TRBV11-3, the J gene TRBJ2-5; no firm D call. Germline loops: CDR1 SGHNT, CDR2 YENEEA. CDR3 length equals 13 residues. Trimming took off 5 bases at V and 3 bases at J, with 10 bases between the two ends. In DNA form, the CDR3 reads TGTGCCAGCAGCCAAAGAAGAAAAGAGACCCAGTACTTC. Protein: CASSQRRKETQYF.

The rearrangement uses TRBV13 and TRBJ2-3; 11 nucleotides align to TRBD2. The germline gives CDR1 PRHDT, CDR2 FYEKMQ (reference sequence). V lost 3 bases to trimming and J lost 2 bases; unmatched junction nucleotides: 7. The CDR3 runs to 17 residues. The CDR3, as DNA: TGTGCCAGCAGCTTGAAGAGACTAGCGGGGACCACAGATACGCAGTATTTT. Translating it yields CASSLKRLAGTTDTQYF.

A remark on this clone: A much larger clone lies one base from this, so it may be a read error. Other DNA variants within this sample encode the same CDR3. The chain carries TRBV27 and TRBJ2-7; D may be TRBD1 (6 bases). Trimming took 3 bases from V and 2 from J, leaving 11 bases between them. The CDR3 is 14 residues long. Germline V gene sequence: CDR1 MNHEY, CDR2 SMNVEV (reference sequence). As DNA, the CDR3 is TGTGCCAGCAGTTTCTCGCAGGGGCCCTACGAGCAGTACTTC. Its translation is CASSFSQGPYEQYF.